Listed below are T cell receptor beta chains from one sample, sequenced in a study of cytomegalovirus exposure and HLA in healthy donors. TCRdb's table, derived via immunoSEQ multiplex PCR, lists solely in-frame clones and lacks some. The table has some 150,000 clones, 65% to 80% seen once. Sample: PBMCs. The receptors stem from a woman aged 25 to 45 in good health and CMV-seronegative. Both conserved end residues are part of each CDR3. The D gene is left open where the match is weak. Only part of the rows carry a size: once, few, many, or a class if the clone is expanded.

abundance,d_gene,j_gene,v_gene,CDR3nt,CDR3aa
.,TRBD2,TRBJ2-7,TRBV13,TGTGCCAGCAGCTTAGTATCCTCGGGACTAGCGGGCTACGAGCAGTACTTC,CASSLVSSGLAGYEQYF
few,TRBD2,TRBJ2-5,TRBV7-2,TGTGCCAGCAGCTTAGAGGGGAGGCGGGAGTGGTACTTC,CASSLEGRREWYF
.,.,TRBJ2-5,TRBV2,TGTGCCAGCAATGTGGACAGTCGTGGGACCCAGTACTTC,CASNVDSRGTQYF
.,.,TRBJ1-2,TRBV5-6,TGTGCCAGCAGCTTAGACAGTAACTATGGCTACCCCTTC,CASSLDSNYGYPF
.,TRBD1,TRBJ2-6,TRBV9,TGTGCCAGCAGCGTAGGACAGGGGAGCTCTGGGGCCAACGTCCTGACTTTC,CASSVGQGSSGANVLTF
.,TRBD2,TRBJ2-1,TRBV30,TGTGCCTGGAGTGTACAGCCAGCGGGGAGGAGCTCCTACAATGAGCAGTTCTTC,CAWSVQPAGRSSYNEQFF
.,.,TRBJ1-1,TRBV28,TGTGCCAGCAGTTTAACACCCTACACTGAAGCTTTCTTT,CASSLTPYTEAFF
.,.,TRBJ2-7,TRBV30,TGTGCCTGGAGTGTCTCAGTATACGAGCAGTACTTC,CAWSVSVYEQYF
.,.,TRBJ2-6,TRBV16,TGTGCCAGCAGCCAATCGCAGGCTGCGGGGGCCAACGTCCTGACTTTC,CASSQSQAAGANVLTF
few,.,TRBJ2-1,TRBV5-1,TGCGCCAGCAGCCCCTCCTGGGAGGCTATCAATGAGCAGTTCTTC,CASSPSWEAINEQFF
.,.,TRBJ2-5,TRBV4-2,TGTGCCAGCAGCCAAGATACGCGGACCCAGTACTTC,CASSQDTRTQYF
.,.,TRBJ2-5,TRBV30,TGTGCCTGGAGGTCGCAGGCGACCCAGTACTTC,CAWRSQATQYF
.,TRBD2,TRBJ2-3,TRBV2,TGTGCCAGCAGAATTACACTAGCGGGGGCCCGAAAAACTAGCACAGATACGCAGTATTTT,CASRITLAGARKTSTDTQYF
.,.,TRBJ1-5,TRBV6-5,TGTGCCAGCAGTTACTCCAATTCGGGTAACCAGCCCCAGCATTTT,CASSYSNSGNQPQHF
.,TRBD2,TRBJ2-2,TRBV28,TGTGCCAGCAGCCTCACTAGCGGGAGAACCGGGGAGCTGTTTTTT,CASSLTSGRTGELFF
.,.,TRBJ2-7,TRBV5-1,TGCGCCAGCAGCTTGGAGAGGCTACGGTCTCACGAGCAGTACTTC,CASSLERLRSHEQYF